This note documents a single T cell receptor (beta chain) sequence. Its antigen is currently unknown. PCR primers comprised 60 Vbeta and 13 Jbeta primers. Profiling relied on immunoSEQ multiplex PCR, and the TCRdb table lists in-frame clones only, not all of them. The sample has 150,000 to 200,000 clones, about four fifths seen once; the top ten hold 1.5% to 2%. The data are from a study of cytomegalovirus exposure and HLA in healthy donors. Study information: A previous analysis identified about 110 million unique TCR beta sequences derived from approximately 190 million T cells. Study conclusions and caveats: In a later analysis, compared with equally common non-associated chains, HLA-associated beta chains were more expanded. Most TCR beta V segments were productive about 90% or about 30% of the time in an earlier analysis.

The CDR3 extends over 12 amino acids. V lost 4 bases and J 6 bases, leaving 8 bases between the germline ends. Germline CDR1 is SGHRS and CDR2 is YFSETQ. The sequenced sample was PBMCs. V is TRBV5-1 and J is TRBJ2-1; D is ambiguous. This clonotype was obtained from a man aged 18-30 years in good health and CMV-seronegative. This chain's CDR3 is CASSPLFNEQFF. As DNA, the CDR3 is TGCGCCAGCAGCCCCCTTTTCAATGAGCAGTTCTTC. The whole variable domain, remainder taken from reference TRBV5-1 and TRBJ2-1, is KAGVTQTPRYLIKTRGQQVTLSCSPISGHRSVSWYQQTPGQGLQFLFEYFSETQRNKGNFPGRFSGRQFSNSRSEMNVSTLELGDSALYLCASSPLFNEQFFGPGTRLTVL.